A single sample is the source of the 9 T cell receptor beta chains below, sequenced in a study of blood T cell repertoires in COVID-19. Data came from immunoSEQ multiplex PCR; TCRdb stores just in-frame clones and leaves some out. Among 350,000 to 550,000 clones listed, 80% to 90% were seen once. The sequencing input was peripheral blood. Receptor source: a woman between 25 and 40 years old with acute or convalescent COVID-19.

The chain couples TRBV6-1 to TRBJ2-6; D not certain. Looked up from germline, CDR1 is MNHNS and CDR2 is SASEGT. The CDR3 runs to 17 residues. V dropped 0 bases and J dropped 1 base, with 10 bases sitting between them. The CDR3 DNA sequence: TGTGCCAGCAGTGAAGCAGGAGTCGGGTCTGGGGCCAACGTCCTGACTTTC. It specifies CASSEAGVGSGANVLTF.

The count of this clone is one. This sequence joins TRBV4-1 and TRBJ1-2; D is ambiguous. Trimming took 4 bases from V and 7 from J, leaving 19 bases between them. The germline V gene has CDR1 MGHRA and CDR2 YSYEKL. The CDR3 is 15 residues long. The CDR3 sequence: CASSRIAGVLSGYTF. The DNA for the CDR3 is TGCGCCAGCAGCCGGATCGCCGGGGTCTTGAGTGGCTACACCTTC.

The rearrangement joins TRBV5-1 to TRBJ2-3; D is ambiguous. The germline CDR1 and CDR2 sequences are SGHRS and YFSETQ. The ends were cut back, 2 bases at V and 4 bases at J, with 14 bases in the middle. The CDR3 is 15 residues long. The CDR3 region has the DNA TGCGCCAGCAGCTTCTTGGTTCTAGGTTCAGATACGCAGTATTTT. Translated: CASSFLVLGSDTQYF.

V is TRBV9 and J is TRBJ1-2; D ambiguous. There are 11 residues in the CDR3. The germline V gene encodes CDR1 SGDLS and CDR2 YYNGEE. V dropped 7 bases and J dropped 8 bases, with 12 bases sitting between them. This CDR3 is CASGGGGGYTF. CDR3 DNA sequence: TGTGCCAGCGGTGGAGGAGGGGGCTACACCTTC.

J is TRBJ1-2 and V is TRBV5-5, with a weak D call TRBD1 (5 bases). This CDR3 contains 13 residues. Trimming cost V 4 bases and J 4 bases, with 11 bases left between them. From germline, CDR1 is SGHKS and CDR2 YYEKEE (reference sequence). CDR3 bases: TGTGCCAGCAGCCCCCGTGACAGCTATGGCTACACCTTC. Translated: CASSPRDSYGYTF.

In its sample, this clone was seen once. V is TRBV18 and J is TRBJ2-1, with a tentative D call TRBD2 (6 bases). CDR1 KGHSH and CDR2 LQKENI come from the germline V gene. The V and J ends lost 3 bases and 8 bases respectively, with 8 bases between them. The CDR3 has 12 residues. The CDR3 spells CASSPGGYEQFF. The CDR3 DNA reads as TGTGCCAGCTCACCGGGAGGTTATGAGCAGTTCTTC.

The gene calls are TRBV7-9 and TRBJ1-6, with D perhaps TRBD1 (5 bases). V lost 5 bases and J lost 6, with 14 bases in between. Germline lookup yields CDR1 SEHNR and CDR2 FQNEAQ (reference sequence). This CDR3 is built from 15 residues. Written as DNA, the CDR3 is TGTGCCAGCAGCGACCCGCGGAGGGGTAATTCACCCCTCCACTTT. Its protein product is CASSDPRRGNSPLHF.

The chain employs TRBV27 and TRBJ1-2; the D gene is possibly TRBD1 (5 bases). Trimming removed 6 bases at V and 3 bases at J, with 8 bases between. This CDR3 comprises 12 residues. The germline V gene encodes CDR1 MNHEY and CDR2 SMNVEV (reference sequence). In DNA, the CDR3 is TGTGCCAGCAGAGGGGCATACTATGGCTACACCTTC. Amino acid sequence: CASRGAYYGYTF.

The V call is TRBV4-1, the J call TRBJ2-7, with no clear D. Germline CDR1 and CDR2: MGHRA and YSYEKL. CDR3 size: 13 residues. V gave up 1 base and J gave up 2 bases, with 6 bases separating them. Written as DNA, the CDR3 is TGCGCCAGCAGCCAAGCGCAGGCCTACGAGCAGTACTTC. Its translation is CASSQAQAYEQYF.